The 8 T cell receptor beta chains given below trace back to one sample, sequenced in a study of identical twins. TCRdb passed the 5' RACE reads through MiXCR, listing each CDR3 protein once. This table holds roughly 1.6 million distinct CDR3 sequences, around 33% found once. The specimen was cord blood. These receptors all come from a newborn girl in good health.

This clonotype showed up just a few times. V is TRBV4-2 and J is TRBJ2-7; 8 bases agree with TRBD1. This CDR3 is 15 amino acids long. The V segment lost 4 bases and the J segment 4 bases; nucleotides outside the gene matches: 9. Per germline, CDR1 LGHNA and CDR2 YNFKEQ. CDR3 amino acids: CASSPLDRVEYEQYF. As DNA, the CDR3 is TGTGCCAGCAGCCCCTTGGACAGGGTGGAATACGAGCAGTACTTC.

This chain joins TRBV5-6 and TRBJ1-2; no clear D gene. Germline loops: CDR1 SGHDT, CDR2 YYEEEE. The V end lost 0 bases, the J end lost 4 bases, and 13 bases lay between the germline ends. This CDR3 comprises 15 residues. The CDR3 DNA reads TGTGCCAGCAGCTTGGCCCTCCGGGGATCCTATGGCTACACCTTC. Residues: CASSLALRGSYGYTF.

J is TRBJ2-7 and V is TRBV6-2 or TRBV6-3, with no clear D. Trimming took off 7 bases at V and 6 bases at J, with 10 bases between the two ends. The CDR3 has 11 residues. Looked up from germline, CDR1 is MNHEY and CDR2 is SVGEGT. CDR3 sequence (DNA): TGTGCCAGCACCTTTAGCTCCGAGCAGTACTTC. It is translated as CASTFSSEQYF.

This chain uses TRBV4-2 with TRBJ2-5, with a possible D match to TRBD1 (6 bases). The J call may be wrong; the DNA end is better matched by TRBJ2-7. Germline assignment: CDR1 LGHNA and CDR2 YNFKEQ. The CDR3 has 15 amino acids. Here the CDR3 reads CASSQEEQGRVEQYF. In nucleotides, the CDR3 is TGTGCCAGCAGCCAAGAGGAACAGGGACGAGTCGAGCAGTACTTC.

This clonotype has a count of ten or more. The V and J genes are TRBV4-2 and TRBJ2-4; no reliable D call. Trimming shortened V by 0 bases and J by 0 bases, and 15 bases separated the two germline ends. The CDR3 spans 18 residues. Germline loops: CDR1 LGHNA, CDR2 YNFKEQ. The CDR3 here is CASSQESSWLPAKNIQYF. DNA of the CDR3: TGTGCCAGCAGCCAAGAAAGTTCGTGGCTTCCAGCCAAAAACATTCAGTACTTC.

The chain recombines TRBV12-3 or TRBV12-4 with TRBJ2-5, with 7 positions matching TRBD2. Losses at the gene ends were 3 bases for V and 7 bases for J; bases not matched to a gene: 17. The CDR3 extends over 17 amino acids. CDR3 protein: CASSLLSSGITRGTQYF. The CDR3 DNA reads as TGTGCCAGCAGTTTGCTTTCTAGCGGAATCACTAGGGGGACCCAGTACTTC.

This clonotype appeared a few times. J is TRBJ2-1 and V is TRBV25-1; 12 nucleotides agree with TRBD2. The CDR3 sequence is 17 residues long. V shed 4 bases, J shed 0 bases, and the junction held 4 bases outside the gene matches. The germline V gene encodes CDR1 MGHDK and CDR2 SYGVNS. CDR3 sequence (DNA): TGTGCCAGCAGTGGAATGACTAGCGGGAGCTCCTACAATGAGCAGTTCTTC. This gives the protein CASSGMTSGSSYNEQFF.

This clonotype was counted at least ten times. The V gene is TRBV12-3 or TRBV12-4, the J gene TRBJ2-2; a possible D gene is TRBD1 (5 bases). The CDR3 consists of 15 residues. V was pared by 2 bases and J by 0 bases, with 7 bases between. In DNA form, the CDR3 reads TGTGCCAGCAGTTTAAGGGGTGCGAACACCGGGGAGCTGTTTTTT. Residues: CASSLRGANTGELFF.